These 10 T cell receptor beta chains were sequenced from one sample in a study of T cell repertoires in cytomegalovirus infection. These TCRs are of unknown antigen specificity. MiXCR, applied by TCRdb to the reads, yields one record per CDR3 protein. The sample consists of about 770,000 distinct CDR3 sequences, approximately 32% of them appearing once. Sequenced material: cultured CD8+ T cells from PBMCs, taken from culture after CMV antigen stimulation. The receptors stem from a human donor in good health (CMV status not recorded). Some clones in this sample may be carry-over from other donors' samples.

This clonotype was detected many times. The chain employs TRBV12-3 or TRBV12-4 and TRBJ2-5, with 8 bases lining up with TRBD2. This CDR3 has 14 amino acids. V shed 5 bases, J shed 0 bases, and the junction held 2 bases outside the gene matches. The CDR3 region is CASSLLADQETQYF. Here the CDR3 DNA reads TGTGCCAGCAGTCTACTAGCGGACCAAGAGACCCAGTACTTC.

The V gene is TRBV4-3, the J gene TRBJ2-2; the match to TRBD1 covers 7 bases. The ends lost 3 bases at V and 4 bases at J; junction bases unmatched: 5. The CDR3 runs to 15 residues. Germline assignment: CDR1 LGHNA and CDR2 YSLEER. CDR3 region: CASSHVDRATGELFF. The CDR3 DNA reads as TGCGCCAGCAGCCATGTTGACAGGGCCACCGGGGAGCTGTTTTTT.

CDR3 loop: CASRPNILRDPNQGVTEAFF. The CDR3 DNA reads as TGTGCCAGTCGCCCCAATATCCTCCGGGACCCTAACCAGGGGGTCACTGAAGCTTTCTTT. The chain combines TRBV19 with TRBJ1-1, with TRBD1 matching over 7 bases. CDR1 is LNHDA, CDR2 SQIVND, per germline (reference sequence). The CDR3 is 20 residues long. Trimming took 8 bases from V and 4 from J; bases not matched to a gene: 28.

In nucleotides, the CDR3 is TGTGCCAGCAGTTACCAAGATCTGGGAGGGCGGGTCGGGATGAACACTGAAGCTTTCTTT. It codes for CASSYQDLGGRVGMNTEAFF. The chain uses TRBV6-5 and TRBJ1-1; D remains unclear. The CDR3 is 20 residues long. Germline assignment: CDR1 MNHEY and CDR2 SVGAGI. V lost 2 bases, J lost 0 bases, and 25 bases lay in between.

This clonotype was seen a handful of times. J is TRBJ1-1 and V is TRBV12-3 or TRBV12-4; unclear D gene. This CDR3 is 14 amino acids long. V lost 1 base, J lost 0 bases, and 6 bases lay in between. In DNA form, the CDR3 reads TGTGCCAGCAGTTTAGACGCTATGAACACTGAAGCTTTCTTT. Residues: CASSLDAMNTEAFF.

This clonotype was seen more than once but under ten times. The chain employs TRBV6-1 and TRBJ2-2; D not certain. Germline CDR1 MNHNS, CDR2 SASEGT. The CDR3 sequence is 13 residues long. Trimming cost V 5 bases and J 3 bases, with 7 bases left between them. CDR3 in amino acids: CASSWIHTGELFF. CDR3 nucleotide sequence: TGTGCCAGCAGTTGGATTCACACCGGGGAGCTGTTTTTT.

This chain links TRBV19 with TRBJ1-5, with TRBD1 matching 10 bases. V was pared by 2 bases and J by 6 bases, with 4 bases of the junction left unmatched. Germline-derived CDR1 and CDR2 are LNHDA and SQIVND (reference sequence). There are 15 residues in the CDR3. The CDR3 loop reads CASSIMGDRGQPQHF. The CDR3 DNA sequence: TGTGCCAGTAGTATAATGGGGGACAGGGGTCAGCCCCAGCATTTT.

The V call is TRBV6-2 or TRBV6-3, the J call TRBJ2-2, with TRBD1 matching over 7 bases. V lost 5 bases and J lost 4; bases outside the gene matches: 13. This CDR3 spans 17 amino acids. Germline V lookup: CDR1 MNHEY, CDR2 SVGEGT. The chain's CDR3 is CASSKGPGQQFTGELFF. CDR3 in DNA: TGTGCCAGCAGTAAAGGTCCGGGACAGCAATTCACCGGGGAGCTGTTTTTT.

CDR3 in amino acids: CASSPHGGRGHNEQFF. The CDR3 DNA sequence: TGTGCCAGCAGTCCGCACGGGGGAAGGGGGCACAATGAGCAGTTCTTC. The chain links TRBV28 to TRBJ2-1; a possible D gene is TRBD1 (7 bases). Germline V gene sequence: CDR1 MDHEN, CDR2 SYDVKM. The CDR3 consists of 16 residues. V shed 5 bases and J shed 5 bases, with 19 bases lying between them.

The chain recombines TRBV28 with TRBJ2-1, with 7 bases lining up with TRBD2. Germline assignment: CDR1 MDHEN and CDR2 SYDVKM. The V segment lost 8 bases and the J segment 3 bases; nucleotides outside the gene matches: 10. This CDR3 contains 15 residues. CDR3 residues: CASLSTSSYYNEQFF. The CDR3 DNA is TGTGCCAGCCTTTCGACTAGCTCTTACTACAATGAGCAGTTCTTC. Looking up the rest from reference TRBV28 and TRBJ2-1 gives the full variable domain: DVKVTQSSRYLVKRTGEKVFLECVQDMDHENMFWYRQDPGLGLRLIYFSYDVKMKEKGDIPEGYSVSREKKERFSLILESASTNQTSMYLCASLSTSSYYNEQFFGPGTRLTVL.